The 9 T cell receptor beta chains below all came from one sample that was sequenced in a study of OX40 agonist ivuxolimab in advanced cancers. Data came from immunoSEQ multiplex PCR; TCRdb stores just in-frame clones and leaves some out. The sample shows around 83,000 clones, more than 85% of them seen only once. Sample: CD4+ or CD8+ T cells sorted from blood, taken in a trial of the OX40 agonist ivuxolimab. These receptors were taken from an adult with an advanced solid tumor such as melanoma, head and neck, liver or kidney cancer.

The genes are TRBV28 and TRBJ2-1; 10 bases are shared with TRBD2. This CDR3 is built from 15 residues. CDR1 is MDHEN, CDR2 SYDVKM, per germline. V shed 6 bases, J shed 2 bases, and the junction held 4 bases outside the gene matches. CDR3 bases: TGTGCCAGCAGCTCTAGCGGGAGTCCCTACAATGAGCAGTTCTTC. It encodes CASSSSGSPYNEQFF.

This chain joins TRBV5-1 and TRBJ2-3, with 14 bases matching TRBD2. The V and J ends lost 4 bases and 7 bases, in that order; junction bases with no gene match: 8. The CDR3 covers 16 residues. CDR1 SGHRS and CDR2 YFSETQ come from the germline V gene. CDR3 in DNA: TGCGCCAGCAGCATACTCGGGACTAGCGGGGGTAATACGCAGTATTTT. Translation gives CASSILGTSGGNTQYF.

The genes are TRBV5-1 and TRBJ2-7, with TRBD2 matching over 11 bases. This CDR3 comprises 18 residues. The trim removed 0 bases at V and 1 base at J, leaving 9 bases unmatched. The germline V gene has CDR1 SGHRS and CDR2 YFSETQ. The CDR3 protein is CASSLGLAGPLLSYEQYF. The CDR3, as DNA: TGCGCCAGCAGCTTGGGACTAGCGGGACCCCTTCTTTCCTACGAGCAGTACTTC. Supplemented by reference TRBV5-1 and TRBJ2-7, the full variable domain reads KAGVTQTPRYLIKTRGQQVTLSCSPISGHRSVSWYQQTPGQGLQFLFEYFSETQRNKGNFPGRFSGRQFSNSRSEMNVSTLELGDSALYLCASSLGLAGPLLSYEQYFGPGTRLTVT.

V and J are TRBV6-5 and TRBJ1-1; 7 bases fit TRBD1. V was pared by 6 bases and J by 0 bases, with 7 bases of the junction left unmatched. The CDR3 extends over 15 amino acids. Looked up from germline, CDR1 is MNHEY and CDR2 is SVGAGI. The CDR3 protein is CASSLGGDMNTEAFF. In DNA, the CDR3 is TGTGCCAGCAGCTTAGGGGGCGACATGAACACTGAAGCTTTCTTT.

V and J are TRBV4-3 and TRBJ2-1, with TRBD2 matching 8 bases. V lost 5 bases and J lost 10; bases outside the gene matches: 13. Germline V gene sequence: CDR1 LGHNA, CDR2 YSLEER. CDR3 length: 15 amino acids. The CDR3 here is CASSKKLAADTEQFF. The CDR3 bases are TGCGCCAGCAGCAAAAAACTAGCGGCCGATACAGAGCAGTTCTTC.

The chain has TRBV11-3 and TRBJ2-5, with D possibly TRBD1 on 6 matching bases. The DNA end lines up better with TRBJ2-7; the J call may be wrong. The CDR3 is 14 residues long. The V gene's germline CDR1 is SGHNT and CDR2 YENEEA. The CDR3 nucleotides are TGTGCCAGCAGCTTAGGGACAGCGACCTACGAGCAGTACTTC. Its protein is CASSLGTATYEQYF.

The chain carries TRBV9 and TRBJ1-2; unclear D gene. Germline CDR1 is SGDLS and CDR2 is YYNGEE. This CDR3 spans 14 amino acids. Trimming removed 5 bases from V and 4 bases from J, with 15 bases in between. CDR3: CASRPPAGPYGYTF. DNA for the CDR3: TGTGCCAGCAGACCTCCCGCAGGCCCCTATGGCTACACCTTC. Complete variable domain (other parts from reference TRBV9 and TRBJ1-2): DSGVTQTPKHLITATGQRVTLRCSPRSGDLSVYWYQQSLDQGLQFLIQYYNGEERAKGNILERFSAQQFPDLHSELNLSSLELGDSALYFCASRPPAGPYGYTFGSGTRLTVV.

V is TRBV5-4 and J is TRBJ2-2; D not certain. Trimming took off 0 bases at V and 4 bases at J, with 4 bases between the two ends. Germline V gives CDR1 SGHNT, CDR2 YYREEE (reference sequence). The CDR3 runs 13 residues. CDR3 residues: CASSLGPTGELFF. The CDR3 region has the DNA TGTGCCAGCAGCTTGGGGCCCACCGGGGAGCTGTTTTTT.

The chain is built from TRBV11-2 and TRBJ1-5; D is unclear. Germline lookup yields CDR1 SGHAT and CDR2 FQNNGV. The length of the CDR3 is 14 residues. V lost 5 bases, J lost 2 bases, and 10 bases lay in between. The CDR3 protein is CASSQVPGNQPQHF. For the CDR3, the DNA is TGTGCCAGCAGCCAGGTCCCTGGCAATCAGCCCCAGCATTTT.